These T cell receptor beta chains were read from a single sample in a study of T cell responses to AZD1222 COVID-19 vaccine. TCRdb keeps only in-frame clones here, not all; method: immunoSEQ multiplex PCR. The sample has roughly 72,000 clones; around 88% are singletons. Sequenced material: peripheral blood, taken 28 days after the second dose of the MenACWY control vaccine. The receptors derive from an adult who received the MenACWY meningococcal vaccine as a control. Each CDR3 is given with its conserved first and last residue.

j_gene,v_gene,CDR3aa
TRBJ2-7,TRBV10-2,CASSVVGLSYEQYF
TRBJ2-7,TRBV18,CASSPPGDRGEQYF
TRBJ2-7,TRBV5-5,CASSLEAGGFYEQYF
TRBJ2-3,TRBV7-2,CASSQSGGLGTDTQYF
TRBJ1-4,TRBV6-1,CASSDLRENEKLFF
TRBJ1-6,TRBV3-1/TRBV3-2,CASSLRTGNSPLHF
TRBJ1-2,TRBV6-2/TRBV6-3,CASSYPGQNYGYTF
TRBJ1-5,TRBV30,CAWSGGSNQPQHF
TRBJ1-1,TRBV2,CASQQGNTEAFF
TRBJ1-1,TRBV11-2,CASSLPTGYTEAFF
TRBJ2-1,TRBV6-4,CASSPLGTGKLEQFF
TRBJ2-4,TRBV10-2,CASSESSGLKNIQYF
TRBJ1-5,TRBV28,CASSLGGAHQPQHF
TRBJ2-5,TRBV7-2,CASSLAAGGSRETQYF
TRBJ1-4,TRBV4-2,CASSQDAQGPSTNEKLFF
TRBJ2-1,TRBV10-3,CVSRGGFHSYNEQFF
TRBJ2-2,TRBV7-9,CASSLSNGELFF
TRBJ1-5,TRBV7-8,CASSLWVGKSNQPQHF
TRBJ1-1,TRBV19,CASSSRSHEAFF
TRBJ2-5,TRBV20-1,CSARVETQYF
TRBJ2-7,TRBV7-2,CASSIGTSGGRYEQYF
TRBJ2-3,TRBV19,CASSRGPGGENTQYF
TRBJ1-5,TRBV30,CAWSHQDRGLDQPQHF
TRBJ2-3,TRBV18,CASSRGTGGFTDTQYF